Listed here are 28 T cell receptor beta chains from one sample, sequenced in a study of blood T cell repertoires in COVID-19. Measured with immunoSEQ multiplex PCR; TCRdb has only the in-frame clones, and not every one. This table holds 25,000 or so clones, around 91% found once. The sequenced material came from peripheral blood. The receptor set was obtained from a man between 70 and 80 years old with acute or convalescent COVID-19.

V usage is TRBV5-1 and J usage is TRBJ2-2; D is perhaps TRBD2 (6 bases). The V end was cut by 5 bases, the J end by 0 bases, with 8 bases between. Germline loops: CDR1 SGHRS, CDR2 YFSETQ. CDR3 length: 14 amino acids. The CDR3, as DNA: TGCGCCAGCAGGTTAGCGGCGAACACCGGGGAGCTGTTTTTT. Translating it yields CASRLAANTGELFF. Looking up the rest from reference TRBV5-1 and TRBJ2-2 gives the full variable domain: KAGVTQTPRYLIKTRGQQVTLSCSPISGHRSVSWYQQTPGQGLQFLFEYFSETQRNKGNFPGRFSGRQFSNSRSEMNVSTLELGDSALYLCASRLAANTGELFFGEGSRLTVL.

The chain carries TRBV29-1 and TRBJ1-1; D perhaps matches TRBD1 (5 bases). The CDR3 contains 12 residues. Germline CDR1 SQVTM, CDR2 ANQGSEA. V was shortened by 7 bases and J by 4 bases, with 13 bases between the two germline ends. The CDR3, as DNA: TGCAGCGCATCAGGGCAGCCCACTGAAGCTTTCTTT. Its protein is CSASGQPTEAFF.

The V and J genes are TRBV28 and TRBJ1-2; D may be TRBD1 (5 bases). The CDR3 runs 14 residues. CDR1 MDHEN and CDR2 SYDVKM come from the germline V gene. V lost 2 bases and J lost 6, with 13 bases in between. CDR3 region: CASSLVMTEDGYTF. The CDR3 DNA sequence: TGTGCCAGCAGTTTAGTTATGACAGAGGATGGCTACACCTTC.

This clone was observed once. The chain carries TRBV7-2 and TRBJ2-1; D may be TRBD2 (6 bases). The CDR3 sequence is 18 residues long. CDR1 and CDR2 from the germline V gene are SGHTA and FQGNSA. Between the trimmed V and J ends, which lost 1 base and 3 bases, there was a span of 19 bases. In DNA form, the CDR3 reads TGTGCCAGCAGCTTAGAGCTAGCGCGAGCCCTTAGCTACAATGAGCAGTTCTTC. Translated, it gives CASSLELARALSYNEQFF.

The rearrangement links TRBV5-1 to TRBJ2-5, with a tentative D call TRBD2 (6 bases). There are 13 residues in the CDR3. The germline V gene has CDR1 SGHRS and CDR2 YFSETQ. V lost 5 bases and J lost 5, with 13 bases in between. The CDR3 DNA reads as TGCGCCAGCAGAGTCCGGGGGAGCGAGACCCAGTACTTC. Residues: CASRVRGSETQYF.

CDR3 residues: CASSLAERDTQYF. The CDR3 coding sequence is TGTGCCAGCAGCTTAGCTGAGAGAGATACGCAGTATTTT. The chain recombines TRBV7-2 with TRBJ2-3, with no clear D. Per germline, CDR1 SGHTA and CDR2 FQGNSA. This CDR3 has 13 amino acids. Trimming removed 0 bases from V and 5 bases from J, with 6 bases in between. Using reference TRBV7-2 and TRBJ2-3 for the parts outside the CDR3, the full variable domain is GAGVSQSPSNKVTEKGKDVELRCDPISGHTALYWYRQSLGQGLEFLIYFQGNSAPDKSGLPSDRFSAERTGGSVSTLTIQRTQQEDSAVYLCASSLAERDTQYFGPGTRLTVL.

V gene TRBV6-5 combines with J gene TRBJ1-2; no definite D call. Germline CDR1 and CDR2: MNHEY and SVGAGI. The CDR3 is 12 amino acids. The V gene lost 5 bases and the J gene lost 5 bases, with 9 bases spanning the gap. The chain's CDR3 is CASSQAGYGYTF. CDR3 bases: TGTGCCAGCAGTCAGGCGGGGTATGGCTACACCTTC.

This chain connects TRBV12-5 to TRBJ1-2, with a weak D call TRBD1 (6 bases). V shed 0 bases and J shed 4 bases, with 27 bases lying between them. CDR1 is LGHNT and CDR2 is FRNRAP in the germline V gene. The CDR3 has 20 amino acids. The CDR3 is CASGLVRPNRAKQPIYGYTF. For the CDR3, the DNA is TGTGCTAGTGGTTTGGTACGCCCCAACAGGGCAAAGCAACCAATCTATGGCTACACCTTC. Using reference TRBV12-5 and TRBJ1-2 for the parts outside the CDR3, the full variable domain is DARVTQTPRHKVTEMGQEVTMRCQPILGHNTVFWYRQTMMQGLELLAYFRNRAPLDDSGMPKDRFSAEMPDATLATLKIQPSEPRDSAVYFCASGLVRPNRAKQPIYGYTFGSGTRLTVV.

The CDR3 spells CASSIQGAQIGTGELFF. CDR3 in DNA: TGCGCCAGCAGCATACAGGGGGCGCAAATCGGTACCGGGGAGCTGTTTTTT. The chain links TRBV5-1 to TRBJ2-2; 9 nucleotides match TRBD1. The CDR3 sequence is 17 residues long. Germline CDR1 is SGHRS and CDR2 is YFSETQ. Trimming took 4 bases from V and 5 from J; bases not matched to a gene: 12. Complete variable domain (other parts from reference TRBV5-1 and TRBJ2-2): KAGVTQTPRYLIKTRGQQVTLSCSPISGHRSVSWYQQTPGQGLQFLFEYFSETQRNKGNFPGRFSGRQFSNSRSEMNVSTLELGDSALYLCASSIQGAQIGTGELFFGEGSRLTVL.

The V call is TRBV18, the J call TRBJ1-3; 10 bases are a match to TRBD1. The CDR3 sequence is 18 residues long. Germline V gives CDR1 KGHSH, CDR2 LQKENI. Trimming at V came to 2 bases and at J to 4 bases, leaving 11 bases not matched to a gene. CDR3 DNA: TGTGCCAGCTCACCAGTGACAGGGGGCGGCATGCGAGGAAACACCATATATTTT. Its translation: CASSPVTGGGMRGNTIYF.

The rearrangement joins TRBV7-9 to TRBJ1-2; 7 nucleotides match TRBD1. The CDR3 covers 18 residues. The germline V gene encodes CDR1 SEHNR and CDR2 FQNEAQ (reference sequence). V gave up 3 bases and J gave up 1 base; unmatched junction bases: 14. CDR3 region: CASSFSWDSSKSNYGYTF. DNA of the CDR3: TGTGCCAGCAGCTTCAGTTGGGACAGCTCAAAGAGTAACTATGGCTACACCTTC.

The rearrangement uses TRBV4-3 and TRBJ2-2, with D uncertain. The CDR3 is 16 residues long. V was trimmed by 0 bases and J by 2 bases, leaving 10 bases between them. In germline, CDR1 is LGHNA, CDR2 YSLEER. The CDR3 nucleotides are TGCGCCAGCAGCCAAGATCGGTTTACCAACACCGGGGAGCTGTTTTTT. Translating it yields CASSQDRFTNTGELFF.

The chain joins TRBV18 to TRBJ1-2, with D maybe TRBD1 (5 bases). CDR1 and CDR2 (germline): KGHSH, LQKENI. The CDR3 runs 14 residues. V lost 3 bases, J lost 7 bases, and 15 bases lay in between. CDR3 sequence: CASSPSVRASGYTF. CDR3 DNA: TGTGCCAGCTCACCGTCAGTCAGGGCGTCTGGCTACACCTTC. Full variable domain (missing parts from reference TRBV18 and TRBJ1-2): NAGVMQNPRHLVRRRGQEARLRCSPMKGHSHVYWYRQLPEEGLKFMVYLQKENIIDESGMPKERFSAEFPKEGPSILRIQQVVRGDSAAYFCASSPSVRASGYTFGSGTRLTVV.

This chain connects TRBV7-3 to TRBJ1-1, with no clear D. V dropped 3 bases and J dropped 1 base, with 9 bases sitting between them. Germline-derived CDR1 and CDR2 are SGHTA and FQGTGA. The CDR3 has 14 residues. CDR3 loop: CASSLTAQNTEAFF. The CDR3 DNA sequence: TGTGCCAGCAGCTTGACTGCTCAGAACACTGAAGCTTTCTTT.

The count of this clone is one. This chain joins TRBV7-9 and TRBJ2-2; D uncertain. V was shortened by 6 bases and J by 2 bases, with 13 bases between the two germline ends. The CDR3 covers 15 residues. Germline CDR1 and CDR2: SEHNR and FQNEAQ (reference sequence). CDR3 sequence reads: CASRIQPTNTGELFF. CDR3 nucleotides: TGTGCCAGCAGAATACAGCCAACTAACACCGGGGAGCTGTTTTTT.

The chain carries TRBV4-2 and TRBJ2-3; D uncertain. This CDR3 region has 14 residues. With 0 bases removed from V and 4 bases from J, the gap between germline ends came to 8 bases. Germline CDR1 is LGHNA and CDR2 is YNFKEQ. CDR3 region: CASSQDPLADTQYF. Written as DNA, the CDR3 is TGTGCCAGCAGCCAAGACCCGCTAGCAGATACGCAGTATTTT.

CDR3 nucleotides: TGTGCCAGCAGCCCCGGGGGGCCTGGAAACACCATATATTTT. The encoded protein is CASSPGGPGNTIYF. The chain is built from TRBV9 and TRBJ1-3; maybe TRBD1 (6 bases). The CDR3 has 14 residues. Trimming removed 4 bases from V and 2 bases from J, with 10 bases in between. Looked up from germline, CDR1 is SGDLS and CDR2 is YYNGEE.

The chain recombines TRBV28 with TRBJ2-5; 10 nucleotides line up with TRBD1. Per the germline V gene, CDR1 is MDHEN and CDR2 is SYDVKM. With 7 bases clipped from V and 2 bases from J, the junction kept 7 bases outside the gene matches. The CDR3 sequence is 15 residues long. DNA of the CDR3: TGTGCCAGCAACCGTTGGGACAGGGGACAAGAGACCCAGTACTTC. This sequence encodes CASNRWDRGQETQYF.

This clone is termed medium-sized (0.01 to 0.1%). The V call is TRBV4-2, the J call TRBJ1-1; unclear D gene. The CDR3 sequence is 14 residues long. Germline CDR1 and CDR2: LGHNA and YNFKEQ. V lost 0 bases and J lost 5, with 10 bases in between. This CDR3 is CASSQEAGETEAFF. CDR3 DNA sequence: TGTGCCAGCAGCCAAGAGGCCGGGGAGACTGAAGCTTTCTTT.

The chain links TRBV3-1 (or the pseudogene TRBV3-2) to TRBJ2-7, with TRBD1 matching 7 bases. With V trimmed by 4 bases and J by 6 bases, 12 bases remained unmatched. Germline assignment: CDR1 LGHDT and CDR2 YNNKEL (reference sequence). This CDR3 has 15 residues. The CDR3 spells CASSLSIGGDGEQYF. The CDR3 DNA reads as TGTGCCAGCAGCCTCTCGATAGGGGGCGACGGCGAGCAGTACTTC.

This clone was recorded once. The chain combines TRBV20-1 with TRBJ2-1, with 12 bases fitting TRBD1. This CDR3 contains 13 residues. V lost 3 bases, J lost 8 bases, and 2 bases stayed unmatched. Germline lookup yields CDR1 DFQATT and CDR2 SNEGSKA (reference sequence). In nucleotides, the CDR3 is TGCAGTGCTAGTGGGACAGGGGGCTATGAGCAGTTCTTC. Translating gives CSASGTGGYEQFF.

The V gene is TRBV5-1, the J gene TRBJ2-2, with D maybe TRBD1 (5 bases). CDR3 length: 17 amino acids. V gave up 0 bases and J gave up 3 bases, with 15 bases separating them. Germline CDR1 SGHRS, CDR2 YFSETQ. Here the CDR3 DNA reads TGCGCCAGCAGCTTGGACCCCAGGGTTGACTACACCGGGGAGCTGTTTTTT. This encodes CASSLDPRVDYTGELFF.

The rearrangement links TRBV7-9 to TRBJ1-6, with 9 nucleotides matching TRBD1. This CDR3 region has 16 residues. Trimming at V came to 5 bases and at J to 9 bases, leaving 11 bases not matched to a gene. The germline V gene encodes CDR1 SEHNR and CDR2 FQNEAQ (reference sequence). DNA of the CDR3: TGTGCCAGCAGCCGTCCCGGGACAGGGACGGGTTCACCCCTCCACTTT. Translation: CASSRPGTGTGSPLHF.

V gene TRBV12-5 combines with J gene TRBJ2-3; TRBD1 matches 9 bases. The CDR3 consists of 14 residues. CDR1 is LGHNT, CDR2 FRNRAP, per germline. With V trimmed by 5 bases and J by 4 bases, 4 bases remained unmatched. The CDR3 loop is CASGGDRDSDTQYF. In DNA, the CDR3 is TGTGCTAGTGGTGGGGACAGGGACTCAGATACGCAGTATTTT.

The V call is TRBV25-1, the J call TRBJ2-2, with D possibly matching TRBD2 (6 bases). The CDR3 covers 14 residues. V dropped 1 base and J dropped 3 bases, with 6 bases sitting between them. Germline V lookup: CDR1 MGHDK, CDR2 SYGVNS. The CDR3 coding sequence is TGTGCCAGCAGTGAATGGGGGGACACCGGGGAGCTGTTTTTT. This codes for CASSEWGDTGELFF. Full variable domain (outside the CDR3, taken from reference TRBV25-1 and TRBJ2-2): EADIYQTPRYLVIGTGKKITLECSQTMGHDKMYWYQQDPGMELHLIHYSYGVNSTEKGDLSSESTVSRIRTEHFPLTLESARPSHTSQYLCASSEWGDTGELFFGEGSRLTVL.

The J gene is TRBJ2-1, the V gene TRBV27, with D tentatively TRBD2 (5 bases). Deletions cut 4 bases from V and 2 bases from J, with 15 bases between. Germline values: CDR1 MNHEY, CDR2 SMNVEV (reference sequence). The CDR3 is made up of 16 amino acids. For the CDR3, the DNA is TGTGCCAGCAGTTCGGAGGACGCCGAGCCCTACAATGAGCAGTTCTTC. Residues: CASSSEDAEPYNEQFF.

This rearrangement joins TRBV18 to TRBJ2-5; TRBD1 agrees at 7 bases. Germline CDR1 reads KGHSH; CDR2 reads LQKENI. The CDR3 is made up of 14 amino acids. With V trimmed by 3 bases and J by 1 base, 2 bases remained unmatched. For the CDR3, the DNA is TGTGCCAGCTCACCCCGGGACAGCCAAGAGACCCAGTACTTC. Translating gives CASSPRDSQETQYF.

The V and J genes are TRBV9 and TRBJ2-2; 9 bases are shared with TRBD1. Per the germline V gene, CDR1 is SGDLS and CDR2 is YYNGEE. This CDR3 spans 15 amino acids. V lost 3 bases to trimming and J lost 5 bases; unmatched junction nucleotides: 5. This CDR3 is CASSEGQGSTGELFF. The DNA for the CDR3 is TGTGCCAGCAGCGAAGGACAGGGGAGTACCGGGGAGCTGTTTTTT.